The 4 T cell receptor beta chains given below trace back to one sample, sequenced in a study of blood T cells in healthy people across ages. Using a J-beta primer mix together with a sample-barcoded 5' primer, a second PCR was run for about 6 to 11 cycles. From the 5' RACE reads, TCRdb called clonotypes with MiXCR, one entry per CDR3 protein. Of 750,000 to 1,000,000 distinct CDR3 sequences in the sample, under 35% were seen once. The same specimen was also included in a second study, on T cells of mothers and their children.

Sequencing was carried out using blood. All receptors derive from a woman between 40 and 50 years old in good health.

The chain joins TRBV29-1 to TRBJ1-1, with 11 nucleotides matching TRBD1. The junction had 5 bases not matched to a gene; V was cut back by 6 bases and J by 11 bases. Germline loops: CDR1 SQVTM, CDR2 ANQGSEA. The CDR3 is 11 amino acids. The CDR3 DNA sequence: TGCAGCGTGTGGGGACAGGGGGATGCTTTCTTT. Amino acid sequence: CSVWGQGDAFF.

There are a few counts of this clonotype. The genes are TRBV20-1 and TRBJ2-6; tentative D call: TRBD2 (6 bases). Per the germline V gene, CDR1 is DFQATT and CDR2 is SNEGSKA (reference sequence). The V end lost 1 base, the J end lost 0 bases, and 16 bases lay between the germline ends. The CDR3 has 18 residues. In DNA form, the CDR3 reads TGCAGTGCTAGAGGCGCGGGGACCGCGATCTCTGGGGCCAACGTCCTGACTTTC. Translated, it gives CSARGAGTAISGANVLTF.

Comment on this clonotype: With a much larger clone just one base away, this may be a read error. The V call is TRBV6-5, the J call TRBJ2-5; D possibly corresponds to TRBD1 (6 bases). The DNA matches TRBJ2-1 better at its end, which makes the J call doubtful. CDR1 is MNHEY and CDR2 is SVGAGI in the germline V gene. The CDR3 sequence is 13 residues long. CDR3 in amino acids: CASRPGVGETQFF. In DNA form, the CDR3 reads TGTGCCAGCAGACCAGGGGTCGGAGAGACCCAGTTCTTC.

This clonotype was seen a few times. V is TRBV6-1 and J is TRBJ1-4; D is uncertain. Germline-derived CDR1 and CDR2 are MNHNS and SASEGT. Trimming shortened V by 3 bases and J by 8 bases, and 13 bases separated the two germline ends. The CDR3 extends over 14 amino acids. CDR3 DNA: TGTGCCAGCAGTGATGTGGGGAGGCGGGAAAAACTGTTTTTT. This codes for CASSDVGRREKLFF.